A selection of T cell receptor beta chains follows, all from one sample in a study of T cells in localized non-small cell lung cancer. The method was immunoSEQ multiplex PCR; TCRdb's version includes in-frame clones alone and lacks a portion of them. This table holds some 22,000 clones, roughly 87% found once. The sample in question was peripheral blood, obtained before any cancer treatment. All receptors derive from a male donor at least 60 years old with stage I squamous cell lung carcinoma. The CDR3 runs from the conserved cysteine through the conserved F or W. D genes are given only for firm matches.

>TRBV2|TRBD2|TRBJ2-3
CASRVLAGNTDTQYF
>TRBV30|.|TRBJ1-6
CAWSVGGGGADNSPLHF
>TRBV28|.|TRBJ1-5
CASSFLLGGYQPQHF
>TRBV25-1|.|TRBJ2-7
CASRGGSSSYEQYF
>TRBV5-5|.|TRBJ2-7
CASSPSFGRREQYF
>TRBV19|.|TRBJ2-2
CASSIARGVTGELFF
>TRBV10-3|TRBD1|TRBJ1-1
CAISESPLKTGTPRAFF
>TRBV7-2|.|TRBJ2-7
CASTKAAGRNYEQYF
>TRBV2|TRBD2|TRBJ2-5
CASSFLGLGETQYF
>TRBV7-9|.|TRBJ2-7
CASSPASGIYEQYF
>TRBV30|.|TRBJ1-4
CAWSGGHKLFF
>TRBV15|.|TRBJ2-7
CATSRVFAADYEQYF
>TRBV10-1|.|TRBJ2-7
CASSEGTGAYEQYF
>TRBV15|.|TRBJ2-2
CATSRGLNGELFF
>TRBV9|TRBD1|TRBJ1-4
CASSVGTGGREKLFF
>TRBV7-8|.|TRBJ1-1
CASSLEMRYTEAFF
>TRBV5-1|TRBD1|TRBJ1-1
CASTPTGGNTEAFF
>TRBV7-9|TRBD1|TRBJ1-1
CASSFGDRRAAEAFF
>TRBV7-6|.|TRBJ1-6
CASSLGDLNSPLHF
>TRBV30|.|TRBJ1-1
CAWSVQENTEAFF
>TRBV5-1|.|TRBJ2-2
CASSLQAGEVGELFF
>TRBV7-3|.|TRBJ1-2
CASSSLGGMYGYTF
>TRBV7-2|.|TRBJ2-3
CASSFGSDTQYF
>TRBV23-1|.|TRBJ1-6
CASTRGSYNSPLHF
>TRBV25-1|TRBD2|TRBJ2-7
CASSPSGGRLEQYF
>TRBV28|.|TRBJ2-2
CASSPPPGTGHTGELFF
>TRBV5-1|.|TRBJ2-3
CASSHRNRGTDTQYF
>TRBV11-2|.|TRBJ1-2
CASSSGSGGYTF
>TRBV11-2|TRBD1|TRBJ2-7
CASSTRTGAGSEQYF
>TRBV19|.|TRBJ1-4
CASSRANGANEKLFF
>TRBV7-6|.|TRBJ1-6
CASSLPRGSGNSPLHF
>TRBV30|TRBD2|TRBJ2-1
CAWQTSGVYNEQFF
>TRBV4-1|TRBD1|TRBJ1-3
CASSQSRTGAGNTIYF
>TRBV18|.|TRBJ1-5
CASSPQGGNQPQHF
>TRBV19|.|TRBJ1-1
CASSIARGTEAFF
>TRBV5-8|TRBD1|TRBJ2-7
CASSLGDRAYEQYF
>TRBV28|TRBD1|TRBJ2-7
CASSESGQGAYEQYF
>TRBV10-3|TRBD2|TRBJ2-3
CAIRLAGNTDTQYF
>TRBV6-6|TRBD1|TRBJ1-1
CASSQSPGQGRAEAFF
>TRBV4-1|.|TRBJ1-6
CASSHPVNSPLHF
>TRBV29-1|.|TRBJ1-5
CSAMGTVGQPQHF
>TRBV7-8|.|TRBJ1-1
CASSLERGTEAFF
>TRBV9|TRBD1|TRBJ2-7
CASSVEGQIYEQYF
>TRBV5-6|.|TRBJ1-2
CASSPQWGLRNYGYTF
>TRBV20-1|.|TRBJ2-7
CSARGVREQYF
>TRBV19|.|TRBJ2-5
CASSIVGVGIDGLETQYF
>TRBV11-2|.|TRBJ2-5
CASKRGEGETQYF
>TRBV18|.|TRBJ1-6
CASSPLQGNNSPLHF
>TRBV5-1|.|TRBJ2-5
CASSLRRGLEETQYF
>TRBV6-1|.|TRBJ1-2
CASSEARSGGGYTF
>TRBV7-7|.|TRBJ2-2
CASSPGVGELFF
>TRBV5-4|.|TRBJ2-1
CASSGAGQGYNEQFF